This is a list of T cell receptor beta chains from one sample in a study of cytomegalovirus exposure and HLA in healthy donors. TCRdb's table, derived via immunoSEQ multiplex PCR, lists solely in-frame clones and lacks some. This table lists under 70,000 clones. The sequenced sample consisted of PBMCs. The receptors come from a female donor in good health and CMV-seropositive. CDR3s include the opening cysteine and the closing phenylalanine or tryptophan. Fields, in order: J gene, D gene, V gene, CDR3 length, CDR3 DNA, CDR3 protein. The D gene is left open where the match is weak.

TRBJ2-1	TRBD2	TRBV11-3	20	TGTGCCAGCAGCTTAGAGAGGGTGGGACTAGCGGGTCTGGGGGACAATGAGCAGTTCTTC	CASSLERVGLAGLGDNEQFF
TRBJ1-2	TRBD1	TRBV19	16	TGTGCCAGTAGTATAGGAGGCACAGGGGGTACCCATGGCTACACCTTC	CASSIGGTGGTHGYTF
TRBJ1-2	NA	TRBV7-5	18	TGTGTCAGAAGCTTAGGTCGGCGGGGGCGCATCTCTTTCGATGGCTACACCTTC	CVRSLGRRGRISFDGYTF
TRBJ2-5	TRBD2	TRBV11-1	16	TGTGCCAGCAGCTTAGGAGCGACTAGCGGCCAAGAGACCCAGTACTTC	CASSLGATSGQETQYF
TRBJ2-7	TRBD1	TRBV2	14	TGTGCCAGCAGTGAACGGCAGGGGGCCTACGAGCAGTACTTC	CASSERQGAYEQYF
TRBJ1-2	NA	TRBV28	13	TGTGCCAGCAGTTTGGGTCAGGGTCGCGGCTACACCTTC	CASSLGQGRGYTF
TRBJ1-4	TRBD1	TRBV11-2	15	TGTGCCAGCAGCCCCCAGGGGGTACCTAATGAAAAACTGTTTTTT	CASSPQGVPNEKLFF
TRBJ2-7	NA	TRBV7-2	14	TGTGCCAGCAGCTTAGCGGTTCGGGGTTACGAGCAGTACTTC	CASSLAVRGYEQYF
TRBJ2-1	NA	TRBV19	15	TGTGCCAGTAACTCCCTTTTTCGGTCCTACAATGAGCAGTTCTTC	CASNSLFRSYNEQFF
TRBJ2-3	TRBD2	TRBV6-4	15	TGTGCCAGCAGTGTGTCAGCGGGGAGCACAGATACGCAGTATTTT	CASSVSAGSTDTQYF
TRBJ1-1	NA	TRBV9	13	TGTGCCAGCAGCCCTCTGGGGGGCACTGAAGCTTTCTTT	CASSPLGGTEAFF
TRBJ1-2	TRBD1	TRBV6-5	16	TGTGCCAGCAGTTACTCCGGGACAGGGGTGGCCTATGGCTACACCTTC	CASSYSGTGVAYGYTF
TRBJ1-1	TRBD1	TRBV19	13	TGTGCCAGTAGCGGACAGGGAAACACTGAAGCTTTCTTT	CASSGQGNTEAFF
TRBJ2-1	TRBD2	TRBV4-2	16	TGTGCCAGCAGCCAAGGACTAGCGGGAGGAGGGGATGAGCAGTTCTTC	CASSQGLAGGGDEQFF
TRBJ2-3	TRBD1	TRBV9	16	TGTGCCAGCAGCGTTTGGAACAGGGGAGGCACAGATACGCAGTATTTT	CASSVWNRGGTDTQYF